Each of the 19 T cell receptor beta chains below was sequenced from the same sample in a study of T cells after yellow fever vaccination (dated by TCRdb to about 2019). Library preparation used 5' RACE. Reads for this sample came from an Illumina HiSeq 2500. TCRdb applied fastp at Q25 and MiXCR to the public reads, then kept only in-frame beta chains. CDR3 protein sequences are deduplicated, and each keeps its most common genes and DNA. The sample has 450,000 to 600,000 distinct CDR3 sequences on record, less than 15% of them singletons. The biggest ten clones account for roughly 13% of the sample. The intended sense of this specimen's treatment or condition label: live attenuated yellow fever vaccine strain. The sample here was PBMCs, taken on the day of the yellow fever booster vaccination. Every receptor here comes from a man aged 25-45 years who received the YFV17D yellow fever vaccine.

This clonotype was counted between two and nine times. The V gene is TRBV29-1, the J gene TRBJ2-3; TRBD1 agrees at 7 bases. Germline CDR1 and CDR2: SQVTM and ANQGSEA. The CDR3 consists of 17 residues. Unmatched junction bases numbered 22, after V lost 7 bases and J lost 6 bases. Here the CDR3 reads CSAKPGTAAGNTDTQYF. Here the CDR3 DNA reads TGCAGCGCCAAGCCCGGGACAGCGGCTGGGAATACGGATACGCAGTATTTT.

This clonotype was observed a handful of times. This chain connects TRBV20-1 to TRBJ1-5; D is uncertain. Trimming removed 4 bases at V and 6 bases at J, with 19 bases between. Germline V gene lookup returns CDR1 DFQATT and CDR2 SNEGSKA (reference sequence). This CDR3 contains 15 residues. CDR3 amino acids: CSATLRTVGGQPQHF. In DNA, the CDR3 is TGCAGTGCTACCCTCCGGACGGTAGGAGGTCAGCCCCAGCATTTT.

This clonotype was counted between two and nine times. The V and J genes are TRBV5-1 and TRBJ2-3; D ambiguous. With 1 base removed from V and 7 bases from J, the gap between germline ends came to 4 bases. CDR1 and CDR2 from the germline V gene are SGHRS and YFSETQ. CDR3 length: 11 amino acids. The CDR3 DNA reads TGCGCCAGCAGCTTGAAAAATACGCAGTATTTT. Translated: CASSLKNTQYF.

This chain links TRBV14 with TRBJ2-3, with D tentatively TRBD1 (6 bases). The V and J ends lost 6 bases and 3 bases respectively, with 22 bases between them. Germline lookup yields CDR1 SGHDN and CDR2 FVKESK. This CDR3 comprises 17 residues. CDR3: CASSRFSTGRWTDTQYF. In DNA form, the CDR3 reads TGTGCCAGCAGTCGGTTTTCTACAGGGCGTTGGACAGATACGCAGTATTTT.

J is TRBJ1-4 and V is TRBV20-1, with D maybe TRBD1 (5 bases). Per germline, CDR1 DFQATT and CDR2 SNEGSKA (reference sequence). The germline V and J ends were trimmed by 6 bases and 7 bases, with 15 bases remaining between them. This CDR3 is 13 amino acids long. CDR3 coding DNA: TGCAGTGCCCCCCCCGGGACGGGTGAAAAACTGTTTTTT. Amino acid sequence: CSAPPGTGEKLFF.

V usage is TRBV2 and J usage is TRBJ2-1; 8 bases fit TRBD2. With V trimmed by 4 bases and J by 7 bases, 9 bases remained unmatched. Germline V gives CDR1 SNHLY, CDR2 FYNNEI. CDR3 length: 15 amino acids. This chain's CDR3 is CASSVGRAEGNEQFF. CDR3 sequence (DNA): TGTGCCAGCAGTGTCGGGAGGGCCGAGGGGAATGAGCAGTTCTTC. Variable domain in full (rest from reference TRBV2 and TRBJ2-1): EPEVTQTPSHQVTQMGQEVILRCVPISNHLYFYWYRQILGQKVEFLVSFYNNEISEKSEIFDDQFSVERPDGSNFTLKIRSTKLEDSAMYFCASSVGRAEGNEQFFGPGTRLTVL.

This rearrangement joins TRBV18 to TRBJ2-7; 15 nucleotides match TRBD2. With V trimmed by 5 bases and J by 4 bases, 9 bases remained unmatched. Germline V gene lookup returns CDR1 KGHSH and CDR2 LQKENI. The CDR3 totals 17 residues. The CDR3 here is CASSSGLAGGLGYEQYF. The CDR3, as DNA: TGTGCCAGCTCATCCGGACTAGCGGGAGGGCTTGGGTACGAGCAGTACTTC.

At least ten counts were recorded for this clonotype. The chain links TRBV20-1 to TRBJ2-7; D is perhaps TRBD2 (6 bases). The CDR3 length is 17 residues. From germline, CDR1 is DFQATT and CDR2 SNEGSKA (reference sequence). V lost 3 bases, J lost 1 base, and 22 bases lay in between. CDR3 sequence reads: CSARGGYLAAKSYEQYF. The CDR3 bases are TGCAGTGCTAGGGGTGGTTATTTAGCGGCCAAATCCTACGAGCAGTACTTC.

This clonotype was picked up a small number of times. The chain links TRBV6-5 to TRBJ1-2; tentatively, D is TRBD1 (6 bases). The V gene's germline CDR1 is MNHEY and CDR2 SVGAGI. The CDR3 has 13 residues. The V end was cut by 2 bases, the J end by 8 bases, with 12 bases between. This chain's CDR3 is CASSYRGDRGYTF. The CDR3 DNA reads TGTGCCAGCAGTTACAGGGGGGATCGGGGCTACACCTTC.

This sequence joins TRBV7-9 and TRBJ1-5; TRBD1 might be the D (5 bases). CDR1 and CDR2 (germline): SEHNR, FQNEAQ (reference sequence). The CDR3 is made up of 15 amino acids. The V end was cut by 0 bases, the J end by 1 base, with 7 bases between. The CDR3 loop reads CASSLAGASNQPQHF. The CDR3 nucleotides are TGTGCCAGCAGCTTAGCAGGGGCGAGCAATCAGCCCCAGCATTTT.

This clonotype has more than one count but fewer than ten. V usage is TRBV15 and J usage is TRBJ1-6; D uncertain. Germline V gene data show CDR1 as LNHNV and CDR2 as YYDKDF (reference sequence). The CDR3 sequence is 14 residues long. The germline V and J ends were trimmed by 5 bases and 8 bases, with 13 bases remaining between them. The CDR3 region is CATSPRPLDSPLHF. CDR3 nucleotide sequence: TGTGCCACCAGCCCAAGGCCCTTGGATTCACCCCTCCACTTT.

As DNA, the CDR3 is TGTGCCAGCAGCTTAGAGCGCCGGGGAACCGGGGAGCTGTTTTTT. The encoded protein is CASSLERRGTGELFF. The chain joins TRBV7-2 to TRBJ2-2, with D maybe TRBD2 (5 bases). Looked up from germline, CDR1 is SGHTA and CDR2 is FQGNSA. The CDR3 extends over 15 amino acids. V was trimmed by 1 base and J by 5 bases, leaving 11 bases between them.

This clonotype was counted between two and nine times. The CDR3 coding sequence is TGTGCCAGCAGTCCCTCGGGGGGTTGGAGCAATCAGCCCCAGCATTTT. The encoded protein is CASSPSGGWSNQPQHF. This chain links TRBV12-3 or TRBV12-4 with TRBJ1-5; D may be TRBD1 (5 bases). The CDR3 spans 16 residues. Trimming took 5 bases from V and 1 from J, leaving 15 bases between them.

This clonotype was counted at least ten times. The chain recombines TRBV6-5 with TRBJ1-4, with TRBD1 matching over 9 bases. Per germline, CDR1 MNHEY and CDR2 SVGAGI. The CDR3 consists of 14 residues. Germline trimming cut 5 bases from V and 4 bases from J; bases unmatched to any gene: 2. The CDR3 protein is CASSRTGDNEKLFF. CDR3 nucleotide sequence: TGTGCCAGCAGTAGGACAGGGGATAATGAAAAACTGTTTTTT.

The CDR3 region has the DNA TGTGCCAGCAGCTACCGGGACAGACGCTACGAGCAGTACTTC. Protein product: CASSYRDRRYEQYF. V gene TRBV7-2 combines with J gene TRBJ2-7; 7 bases align to TRBD1. Germline trimming cut 4 bases from V and 3 bases from J; bases unmatched to any gene: 6. The CDR3 spans 14 residues. In germline, CDR1 is SGHTA, CDR2 FQGNSA.

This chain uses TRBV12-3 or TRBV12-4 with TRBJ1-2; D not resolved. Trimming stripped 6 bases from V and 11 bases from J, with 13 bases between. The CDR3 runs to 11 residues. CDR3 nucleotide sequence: TGTGCCAGCAGGGATGGCCGACGATACACCTTC. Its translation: CASRDGRRYTF.

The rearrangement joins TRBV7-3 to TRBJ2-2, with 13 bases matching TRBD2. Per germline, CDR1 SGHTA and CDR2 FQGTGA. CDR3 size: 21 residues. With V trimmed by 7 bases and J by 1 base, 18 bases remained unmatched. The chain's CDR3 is CASTTRESGLAGSLNTGELFF. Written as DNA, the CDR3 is TGTGCCAGCACCACCCGGGAATCGGGACTAGCGGGATCCCTGAACACCGGGGAGCTGTTTTTT.

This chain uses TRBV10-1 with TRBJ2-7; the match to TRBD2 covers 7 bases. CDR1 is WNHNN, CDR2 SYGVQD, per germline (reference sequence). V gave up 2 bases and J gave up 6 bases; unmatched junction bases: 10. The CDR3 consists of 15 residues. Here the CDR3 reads CASSERTREVGEQYF. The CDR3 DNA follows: TGCGCCAGCAGTGAGAGGACTAGGGAGGTGGGCGAGCAGTACTTC.

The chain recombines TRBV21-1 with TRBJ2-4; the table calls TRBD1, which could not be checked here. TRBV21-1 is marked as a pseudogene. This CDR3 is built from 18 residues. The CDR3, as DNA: TGTGCCAGCAGCAAAGGGACACGCGCCGACCCCTCCAAAAACATTCAGTACTTC. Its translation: CASSKGTRADPSKNIQYF.